The clone carrying this T cell receptor (beta chain) was picked up many times. Antigen specificity is unknown. Thyroid surgery was performed in patients who had received no treatment beforehand. In the authors' workflow: In papillary thyroid cancer, a distant-metastasis classifier was built using CDR3 differences across clinicopathological groups. TCRdb ran MiXCR on the PCR reads. The V and J calls, along with clone size, are taken from TCRdb and not from the paper's own processing. Among about 7,000 clones listed, about 43% were seen once. This record comes from a study of metastatic and nonmetastatic thyroid tumors. Across the study: A comparison of repertoires was made across blood and tumor or nodule tissue from malignant and benign thyroid patients. Study-wide points: For both blood and tumor, malignant thyroid tumors reportedly showed significantly higher TCR beta diversity than benign nodules did.

Germline V CDR1 and CDR2: MNHNS, SASEGT. V was shortened by 1 base and J by 1 base, with 5 bases between the two germline ends. The CDR3 covers 15 residues. The chain is built from TRBV6-1 and TRBJ2-6, with no clear D. This clonotype originated in a female donor with papillary thyroid cancer or a benign thyroid nodule (not recorded which). Some clones in this sample may be carry-over from other donors' samples. The specimen sequenced was tumor tissue. The CDR3 DNA reads TGTGCCAGCAGTGAAGGGCAGTCTGGGGCCAACGTCCTGACTTTC. It encodes CASSEGQSGANVLTF.